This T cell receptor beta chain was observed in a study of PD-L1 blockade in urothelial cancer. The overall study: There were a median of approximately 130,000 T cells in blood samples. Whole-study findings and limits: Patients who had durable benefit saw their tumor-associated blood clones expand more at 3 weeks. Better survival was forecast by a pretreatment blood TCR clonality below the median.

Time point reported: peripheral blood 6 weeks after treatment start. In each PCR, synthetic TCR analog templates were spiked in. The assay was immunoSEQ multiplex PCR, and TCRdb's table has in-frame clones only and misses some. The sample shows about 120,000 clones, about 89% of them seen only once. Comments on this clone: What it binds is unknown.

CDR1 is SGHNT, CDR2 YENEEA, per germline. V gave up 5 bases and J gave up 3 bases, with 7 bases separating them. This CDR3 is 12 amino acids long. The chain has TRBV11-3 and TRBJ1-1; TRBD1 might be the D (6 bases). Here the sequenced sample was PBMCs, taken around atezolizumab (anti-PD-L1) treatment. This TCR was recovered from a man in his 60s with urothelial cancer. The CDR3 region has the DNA TGTGCCAGCAGCGAGGGGGACACTGAAGCTTTCTTT. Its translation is CASSEGDTEAFF.